This T cell receptor beta chain came from a study of CD8+ T cells in alopecia areata. RNA was extracted and reverse transcribed into cDNA as the sequencing template. Measured with immunoSEQ multiplex PCR; TCRdb has only the in-frame clones, and not every one. This table holds about 220,000 clones, roughly 56% found once. Treatment in this sample: oral pan-JAK inhibitor, 5-10 mg twice daily. Investigators sorted PBMCs to obtain both CD4+ and CD8+ T cells. Study findings and constraints: Both scalp clonality and the expanded CD8+ clones among the top 100 showed a significant decrease with tofacitinib. In patients, TCRs were shared less clearly than in mice, and HLA may possibly be involved.

This clone was detected only a few times. Its antigen remains unidentified. The sample here was CD4+ T cells sorted from blood, taken at week 4, from a patient treated with tofacitinib. This TCR came from a human donor with alopecia areata.

CDR3 nucleotide sequence: TGTGCCAGCAGTCCCGGGGTGGGGACCCAGTACTTC. Its protein product is CASSPGVGTQYF. V gene TRBV6-5 combines with J gene TRBJ2-5; TRBD2 might be the D (5 bases). The V gene lost 5 bases and the J gene lost 7 bases, with 11 bases spanning the gap. The CDR3 runs to 12 residues. Per the germline V gene, CDR1 is MNHEY and CDR2 is SVGAGI.